The next 29 T cell receptor beta chains were all read from a single sample in a study of cytomegalovirus exposure and HLA in healthy donors. Vbeta (60) and Jbeta (13) primers were used in the PCR. Here immunoSEQ multiplex PCR was the method, and the copy in TCRdb shows in-frame clones only, minus some. There are 85,000 to 100,000 clones in the sample; roughly three quarters occur only once, and approximately 3.4% lies in the top ten. The specimen sequenced was PBMCs. Receptors were obtained from a male donor in good health and CMV-seropositive.

V usage is TRBV18 and J usage is TRBJ2-1, with 7 bases that match TRBD1. Germline V gene data show CDR1 as KGHSH and CDR2 as LQKENI. The J segment lost 3 bases and the V segment lost 2 bases, leaving 4 bases of the junction unmatched. The CDR3 has 15 residues. For the CDR3, the DNA is TGTGCCAGCTCACCATCGGACAGGTTCTACAATGAGCAGTTCTTC. Translated: CASSPSDRFYNEQFF.

CDR3 loop: CASSLNRQGPYEQYF. The CDR3 DNA reads as TGTGCCAGCAGCCTAAACCGACAGGGGCCCTACGAGCAGTACTTC. This chain joins TRBV13 and TRBJ2-7, with TRBD1 identical over 8 bases. Germline CDR1 PRHDT, CDR2 FYEKMQ (reference sequence). V shed 5 bases and J 2 bases; nucleotides not matched to a gene: 8. This CDR3 has 15 amino acids. Full variable domain (outside the CDR3, taken from reference TRBV13 and TRBJ2-7): AAGVIQSPRHLIKEKRETATLKCYPIPRHDTVYWYQQGPGQDPQFLISFYEKMQSDKGSIPDRFSAQQFSDYHSELNMSSLELGDSALYFCASSLNRQGPYEQYFGPGTRLTVT.

The chain links TRBV7-9 to TRBJ2-1; 7 nucleotides line up with TRBD1. The germline V gene encodes CDR1 SEHNR and CDR2 FQNEAQ (reference sequence). CDR3 length: 14 amino acids. The V and J ends lost 5 bases and 3 bases, in that order; junction bases with no gene match: 4. The CDR3 DNA sequence: TGTGCCAGCAGCATCCGGGACAGCTACAATGAGCAGTTCTTC. Its translation is CASSIRDSYNEQFF.

The rearrangement uses TRBV6-1 and TRBJ1-1, with D possibly TRBD1 on 5 matching bases. The ends were cut back, 5 bases at V and 4 bases at J, with 11 bases in the middle. Germline V gene lookup returns CDR1 MNHNS and CDR2 SASEGT. The CDR3 is 13 residues long. The CDR3 sequence: CASSQGLGTEAFF. The CDR3 coding sequence is TGTGCCAGCAGTCAGGGTTTAGGCACTGAAGCTTTCTTT.

The chain has TRBV5-4 and TRBJ2-7, with 9 bases identical to TRBD1. In germline, CDR1 is SGHNT, CDR2 YYREEE (reference sequence). The V gene end was trimmed by 4 bases and the J gene end by 7 bases; junction bases not matched to a gene: 9. The CDR3 totals 14 residues. DNA of the CDR3: TGTGCCAGCAGCCCAGGACAGGGGCCCTTGGAGCAGTACTTC. Translating gives CASSPGQGPLEQYF.

This sequence joins TRBV27 and TRBJ1-5; 7 bases map to TRBD1. J lost 0 bases, V lost 6 bases, and 5 bases had no gene match. The germline V gene encodes CDR1 MNHEY and CDR2 SMNVEV (reference sequence). The CDR3 totals 15 residues. In DNA form, the CDR3 reads TGTGCCAGCAGCCGGACAGGTTATAGCAATCAGCCCCAGCATTTT. It yields the protein CASSRTGYSNQPQHF.

This chain links TRBV4-3 with TRBJ2-1; D gene ambiguous. V was trimmed by 0 bases and J by 10 bases, leaving 10 bases between them. The length of the CDR3 is 13 residues. Germline V gene sequence: CDR1 LGHNA, CDR2 YSLEER. The CDR3 loop is CASSQDRAREQFF. As DNA, the CDR3 is TGCGCCAGCAGCCAAGATCGAGCCAGGGAGCAGTTCTTC.

This chain connects TRBV10-2 to TRBJ2-2; D uncertain. The length of the CDR3 is 12 residues. The V gene's germline CDR1 is WSHSY and CDR2 SAAADI. Trimming took off 8 bases at V and 6 bases at J, with 10 bases between the two ends. CDR3 sequence: CASRGVPGELFF. CDR3 nucleotides: TGCGCCAGCCGAGGCGTGCCCGGGGAGCTGTTTTTT.

V and J are TRBV10-3 and TRBJ1-2; D unclear. Germline V gene lookup returns CDR1 ENHRY and CDR2 SYGVKD. The CDR3 consists of 13 residues. Trimming stripped 3 bases from V and 2 bases from J, with 7 bases between. The CDR3 region is CAISEEQNYGYTF. The CDR3 nucleotides are TGTGCCATCAGTGAAGAACAGAACTATGGCTACACCTTC.

This chain uses TRBV9 with TRBJ1-1; 8 bases fit TRBD1. Germline-derived CDR1 and CDR2 are SGDLS and YYNGEE. CDR3 length equals 18 residues. The V segment lost 2 bases and the J segment 1 base; nucleotides outside the gene matches: 13. In nucleotides, the CDR3 is TGTGCCAGCAGCGTTTCTTCAGGGGGCCTTTGGGGGAACACTGAAGCTTTCTTT. Its protein product is CASSVSSGGLWGNTEAFF.

The rearrangement uses TRBV19 and TRBJ2-5, with TRBD2 identical over 8 bases. Germline V lookup: CDR1 LNHDA, CDR2 SQIVND (reference sequence). CDR3 length: 13 amino acids. Trimming at V came to 7 bases and at J to 5 bases, leaving 6 bases not matched to a gene. The CDR3 DNA reads TGTGCCAGTACCGGGAGGGATGGGGAGACCCAGTACTTC. Translated: CASTGRDGETQYF.

This clone came up once. This chain uses TRBV30 with TRBJ2-5, with D tentatively TRBD2 (5 bases). Germline V gene data show CDR1 as GTSNPN and CDR2 as SVGIG (reference sequence). The CDR3 sequence is 12 residues long. V lost 5 bases and J 0 bases, leaving 7 bases between the germline ends. CDR3 sequence reads: CAWAGNQETQYF. The CDR3 DNA reads TGTGCCTGGGCCGGGAACCAAGAGACCCAGTACTTC.

This chain connects TRBV6-5 to TRBJ1-4; D uncertain. This CDR3 region has 14 residues. CDR1 is MNHEY and CDR2 is SVGAGI in the germline V gene. V was clipped by 2 bases and J by 0 bases, with 4 bases between them. The chain's CDR3 is CASSYSATNEKLFF. The CDR3 region has the DNA TGTGCCAGCAGTTACAGCGCAACTAATGAAAAACTGTTTTTT.

The chain couples TRBV4-2 to TRBJ2-3, with 9 bases aligning to TRBD2. Germline V gene sequence: CDR1 LGHNA, CDR2 YNFKEQ. The CDR3 consists of 17 residues. The V gene end was trimmed by 1 base and the J gene end by 0 bases; junction bases not matched to a gene: 5. The DNA for the CDR3 is TGTGCCAGCAGCCAAGTATCAGCGGGGGGAAGCACAGATACGCAGTATTTT. This sequence encodes CASSQVSAGGSTDTQYF.

V and J are TRBV5-1 and TRBJ2-1; 8 bases line up with TRBD1. Per the germline V gene, CDR1 is SGHRS and CDR2 is YFSETQ. V shed 0 bases and J 7 bases; nucleotides not matched to a gene: 6. The CDR3 contains 15 residues. The chain's CDR3 is CASSLVGRGRNEQFF. Here the CDR3 DNA reads TGCGCCAGCAGCTTGGTGGGCAGGGGGCGGAATGAGCAGTTCTTC.

V and J are TRBV9 and TRBJ1-1, with 11 bases identical to TRBD1. There are 18 residues in the CDR3. The junction had 11 bases not matched to a gene; V was cut back by 3 bases and J by 1 base. The germline V gene has CDR1 SGDLS and CDR2 YYNGEE. The CDR3 is CASSGGDRGVSSNTEAFF. CDR3 nucleotide sequence: TGTGCCAGCAGCGGAGGGGACAGGGGGGTTTCTTCGAACACTGAAGCTTTCTTT.

V usage is TRBV10-3 and J usage is TRBJ2-1, with TRBD2 as a possible D gene (5 bases). Germline CDR1 and CDR2: ENHRY and SYGVKD. The CDR3 has 16 residues. Trimming pared 4 bases from V and 4 bases from J, leaving 17 bases between. The CDR3 protein is CAISVRGPGVYNEQFF. As DNA, the CDR3 is TGTGCCATCAGTGTCCGCGGTCCCGGGGTTTACAATGAGCAGTTCTTC.

The chain uses TRBV29-1 and TRBJ1-1; D ambiguous. The germline V gene has CDR1 SQVTM and CDR2 ANQGSEA. V was trimmed by 7 bases and J by 6 bases, leaving 21 bases between them. This CDR3 region has 14 residues. CDR3 nucleotide sequence: TGCAGCGATGTTGGGAGGCAGAGTGGTTCTGAAGCTTTCTTT. It translates to CSDVGRQSGSEAFF.

This sequence joins TRBV6-1 and TRBJ1-1, with unresolved D. The CDR3 spans 14 residues. V was trimmed by 10 bases and J by 4 bases, leaving 19 bases between them. Per germline, CDR1 MNHNS and CDR2 SASEGT. The CDR3 region is CATLEKARSTEAFF. CDR3 DNA: TGTGCCACCCTGGAGAAGGCGAGAAGCACTGAAGCTTTCTTT.

This clone was found a few times. The CDR3 sequence is CASSQDSTSAYGYTF. In DNA form, the CDR3 reads TGTGCCAGCAGCCAAGATAGTACTTCTGCTTATGGCTACACCTTC. The V gene is TRBV14, the J gene TRBJ1-2; D gene unclear. This CDR3 is built from 15 residues. Germline CDR1 and CDR2: SGHDN and FVKESK. V was cut by 0 bases and J by 5 bases, with 13 bases left in between.

This rearrangement joins TRBV2 to TRBJ1-1, with 9 nucleotides matching TRBD1. The CDR3 has 14 residues. Germline V CDR1 and CDR2: SNHLY, FYNNEI. The junction had 4 bases not matched to a gene; V was cut back by 4 bases and J by 4 bases. In DNA, the CDR3 is TGTGCCAGCAGTGTACAGGGGGCCGGCACTGAAGCTTTCTTT. It specifies CASSVQGAGTEAFF.

The chain couples TRBV5-4 to TRBJ2-2; no reliable D call. This CDR3 spans 14 amino acids. The V gene lost 3 bases and the J gene lost 5 bases, with 11 bases spanning the gap. CDR1 and CDR2 (germline): SGHNT, YYREEE (reference sequence). CDR3 sequence (DNA): TGTGCCAGCAGCTCCCTTAGGAGTACCGGGGAGCTGTTTTTT. The encoded protein is CASSSLRSTGELFF.

With regard to this clone: Mismatch with germline at one junction end may stem from a read error. J is TRBJ2-7 and V is TRBV7-7; TRBD1 matches at 11 bases. CDR3 length: 14 amino acids. In germline, CDR1 is SSHAT, CDR2 FNYEAQ (reference sequence). CDR3 sequence (DNA): TGTGCTAGCAGCCCTGGGACAGGGGGGTACGAGCAGTACTTC. Translating it yields CASSPGTGGYEQYF.

The rearrangement uses TRBV27 and TRBJ2-7; a weak D match, TRBD2 (5 bases). V was clipped by 3 bases and J by 7 bases, with 16 bases between them. Germline V gene data show CDR1 as MNHEY and CDR2 as SMNVEV (reference sequence). The CDR3 consists of 14 residues. CDR3: CASSLALESGEQYF. CDR3 DNA: TGTGCCAGCAGTTTGGCCCTAGAATCGGGGGAGCAGTACTTC.

The chain joins TRBV4-2 to TRBJ1-2, with 7 bases that match TRBD1. Looked up from germline, CDR1 is LGHNA and CDR2 is YNFKEQ. With 2 bases clipped from V and 2 bases from J, the junction kept 5 bases outside the gene matches. CDR3 length: 15 amino acids. CDR3 amino acids: CASSQTDRANYGYTF. CDR3 nucleotide sequence: TGTGCCAGCAGCCAAACCGACAGGGCCAACTATGGCTACACCTTC.

CDR3 sequence: CASSPRQGGRTEAFF. CDR3 nucleotide sequence: TGTGCCAGCAGTCCTCGACAGGGTGGAAGGACTGAAGCTTTCTTT. This rearrangement joins TRBV6-1 to TRBJ1-1, with 7 bases fitting TRBD1. The CDR3 length is 15 residues. The V gene end was trimmed by 5 bases and the J gene end by 5 bases; junction bases not matched to a gene: 11. Germline CDR1 is MNHNS and CDR2 is SASEGT.

The chain is built from TRBV7-9 and TRBJ2-5; possible D gene TRBD1, 5 bases. The CDR3 runs 13 residues. Per germline, CDR1 SEHNR and CDR2 FQNEAQ (reference sequence). Trimming pared 1 base from V and 5 bases from J, leaving 8 bases between. The CDR3 region is CASSLVSGETQYF. As DNA, the CDR3 is TGTGCCAGCAGCTTAGTCTCAGGGGAGACCCAGTACTTC.

The chain carries TRBV10-3 and TRBJ2-1; TRBD2 is a possible D gene (5 bases). Trimming shortened V by 6 bases and J by 1 base, and 13 bases separated the two germline ends. This CDR3 is built from 15 residues. Looked up from germline, CDR1 is ENHRY and CDR2 is SYGVKD. The CDR3: CAIRPDRGSYNEQFF. The CDR3 DNA reads as TGTGCCATCAGACCCGACCGGGGATCCTACAATGAGCAGTTCTTC.

This chain uses TRBV9 with TRBJ1-3; 9 bases map to TRBD1. Germline V gene sequence: CDR1 SGDLS, CDR2 YYNGEE. CDR3 size: 15 residues. J lost 3 bases, V lost 3 bases, and 4 bases had no gene match. The CDR3 loop reads CASSGRQGDGNTIYF. The CDR3 DNA reads TGTGCCAGCAGCGGACGACAGGGGGATGGAAACACCATATATTTT.